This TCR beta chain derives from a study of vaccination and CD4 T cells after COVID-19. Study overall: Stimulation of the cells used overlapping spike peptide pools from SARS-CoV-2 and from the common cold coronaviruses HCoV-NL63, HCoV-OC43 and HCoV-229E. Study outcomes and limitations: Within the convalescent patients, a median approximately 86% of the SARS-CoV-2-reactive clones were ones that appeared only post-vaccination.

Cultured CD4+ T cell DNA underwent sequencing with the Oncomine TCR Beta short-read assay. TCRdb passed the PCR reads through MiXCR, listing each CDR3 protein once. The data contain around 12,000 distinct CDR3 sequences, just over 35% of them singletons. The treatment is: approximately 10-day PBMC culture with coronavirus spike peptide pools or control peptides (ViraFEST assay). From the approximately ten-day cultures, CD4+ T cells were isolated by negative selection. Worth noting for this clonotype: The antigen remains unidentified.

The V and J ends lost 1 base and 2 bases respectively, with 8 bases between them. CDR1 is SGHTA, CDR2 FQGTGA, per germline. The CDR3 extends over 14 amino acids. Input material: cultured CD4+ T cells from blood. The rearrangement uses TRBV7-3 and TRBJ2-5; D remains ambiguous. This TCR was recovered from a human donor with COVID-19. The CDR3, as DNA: TGTGCCAGCAGCTTAAGTGGCAGTCAAGAGACCCAGTACTTC. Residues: CASSLSGSQETQYF.